This TCR beta chain was sequenced during a study of cytomegalovirus exposure and HLA in healthy donors. The sample holds a few counts of this clone. TCRdb's table, derived via immunoSEQ multiplex PCR, lists solely in-frame clones and lacks some. The data show over 130,000 clones, more than 85% seen once. V was pared by 4 bases and J by 2 bases, with 9 bases between. The CDR3 totals 13 residues. Germline V gene sequence: CDR1 SGHRS, CDR2 YFSETQ. It was the roughly 120-subject validation cohort, separate from the approximately 680-subject first cohort, to which the donors belonged. This TCR came from a man between 18 and 35 years old in good health and CMV-seropositive. The specimen sequenced was PBMCs. The J gene is TRBJ2-5, the V gene TRBV5-1, with D uncertain. CDR3 nucleotide sequence: TGCGCCAGCAGCCTAACCGCGCAAGAGACCCAGTACTTC. This codes for CASSLTAQETQYF.